Detailed here is one TCR beta chain. This sample is part of a study of blood T cell repertoires in COVID-19. Turning to the study itself: T cells, B-cell-depleted T cells, or PBMCs provided the cDNA or gDNA that served as material.

Methods used by the authors: The assay estimated nucleated cells by amplifying reference gene primers. Data came from immunoSEQ multiplex PCR; TCRdb stores just in-frame clones and leaves some out. The V and J calls and clone size were taken over from that table, and D and trimming were inferred from the DNA. The table has 300,000 or so clones, about 90% seen once. There are 14 residues in the CDR3. The V gene lost 3 bases and the J gene lost 1 base, with 9 bases spanning the gap. Per germline, CDR1 MNHEY and CDR2 SVGEGT. This receptor was obtained from a woman in her 50s who had recovered from COVID-19. V gene TRBV6-2 or TRBV6-3 combines with J gene TRBJ2-5; D is unclear. Source material: peripheral blood. CDR3 sequence reads: CASSYILFQETQYF. The CDR3 DNA reads TGTGCCAGCAGTTATATTCTATTCCAAGAGACCCAGTACTTC.